A single T cell receptor beta chain is shown here with its context. These data belong to a study of neoadjuvant anti-PD-1 for oral cavity cancer. Clones were sequenced by immunoSEQ multiplex PCR, and TCRdb holds only the in-frame ones, with some missing. The data contain 15,000 or so clones, approximately 61% of them seen just once; the ten biggest clones take up roughly 2%. The CDR3 loop spans 15 amino acids. Germline V gene data show CDR1 as LNHDA and CDR2 as SQIVND (reference sequence). V lost 8 bases and J 0 bases, leaving 16 bases between the germline ends. The source was PBMCs, collected before nivolumab (anti-PD-1) treatment. This chain connects TRBV19 to TRBJ1-1; possible D gene TRBD1, 5 bases. This sequence was found in a person between 35 and 79 years old with oral cavity squamous cell carcinoma. CDR3 loop: CASDNPGRLNTEAFF. CDR3 DNA: TGTGCCAGTGATAATCCGGGACGGTTGAACACTGAAGCTTTCTTT.